Listed here are 3 T cell receptor beta chains from one sample, sequenced in a study of beta chain features in type 1 diabetes. Study-level results: Moderate yet significant TCRB CDR3 shortening was seen in Type 1 diabetes patients in all four CD4+ subsets.

Sequencing targeted expressed TCRB transcripts, as all isolated RNA had been reverse transcribed. Profiled with immunoSEQ multiplex PCR; TCRdb holds only in-frame clones, not every one. The sample shows tens of thousands of clones, 66% of them seen only once. Their antigen targets remain unknown. What was sequenced was Tregs from blood. Source of these receptors: a woman aged 18-35 years with type 1 diabetes.

In DNA form, the CDR3 reads TGCAGTGCACAGGGCAATGAGCAGTTCTTC. As protein: CSAQGNEQFF. The V gene is TRBV20-1, the J gene TRBJ2-1; D possibly corresponds to TRBD1 (6 bases). Trimming took off 6 bases at V and 6 bases at J, with 6 bases between the two ends. From germline, CDR1 is DFQATT and CDR2 SNEGSKA (reference sequence). CDR3 length: 10 residues.

V is TRBV19 and J is TRBJ2-6; no definite D call. Germline assignment: CDR1 LNHDA and CDR2 SQIVND (reference sequence). V dropped 4 bases and J dropped 0 bases, with 4 bases sitting between them. The CDR3 totals 14 residues. The CDR3 region is CASSTLSGANVLTF. The CDR3 DNA is TGTGCCAGTAGTACCCTCTCTGGGGCCAACGTCCTGACTTTC.

This chain joins TRBV6-6 and TRBJ2-5; 8 bases line up with TRBD2. The trim removed 7 bases at V and 2 bases at J, leaving 6 bases unmatched. Germline values: CDR1 MNHNY, CDR2 SVGAGI (reference sequence). The CDR3 is 14 amino acids. The CDR3 protein is CASTRSGEQETQYF. CDR3 coding DNA: TGTGCCAGCACCCGTAGCGGGGAACAAGAGACCCAGTACTTC.